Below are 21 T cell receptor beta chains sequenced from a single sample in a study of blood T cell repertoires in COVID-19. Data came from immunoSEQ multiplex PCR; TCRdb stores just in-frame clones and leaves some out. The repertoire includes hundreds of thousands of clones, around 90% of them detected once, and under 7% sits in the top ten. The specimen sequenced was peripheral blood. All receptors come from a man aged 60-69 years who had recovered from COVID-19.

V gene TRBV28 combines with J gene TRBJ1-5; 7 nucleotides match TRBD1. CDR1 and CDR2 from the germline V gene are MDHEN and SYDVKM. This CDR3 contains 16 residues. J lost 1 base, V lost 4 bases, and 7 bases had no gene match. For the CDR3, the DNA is TGTGCCAGCAGTTCCCGACAGGGTGGGAGCAATCAGCCCCAGCATTTT. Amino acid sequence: CASSSRQGGSNQPQHF.

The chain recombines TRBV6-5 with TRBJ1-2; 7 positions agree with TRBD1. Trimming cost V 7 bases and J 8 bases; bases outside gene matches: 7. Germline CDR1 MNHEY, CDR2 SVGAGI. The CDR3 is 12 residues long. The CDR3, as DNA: TGTGCCAGCACCAAGGACAGGAGAGGCTACACCTTC. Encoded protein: CASTKDRRGYTF.

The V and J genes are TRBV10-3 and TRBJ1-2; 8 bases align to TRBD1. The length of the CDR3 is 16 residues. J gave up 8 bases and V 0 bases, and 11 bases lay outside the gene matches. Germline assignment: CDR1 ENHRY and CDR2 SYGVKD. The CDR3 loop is CAISESGGQGRVGYTF. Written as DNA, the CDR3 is TGTGCCATCAGTGAGTCAGGAGGACAGGGTCGAGTAGGCTACACCTTC.

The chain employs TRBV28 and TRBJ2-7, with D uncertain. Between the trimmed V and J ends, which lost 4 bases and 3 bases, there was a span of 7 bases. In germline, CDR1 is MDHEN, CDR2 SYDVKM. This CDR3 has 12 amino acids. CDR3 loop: CASSSSLYEQYF. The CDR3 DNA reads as TGTGCCAGCAGTTCGTCTCTCTACGAGCAGTACTTC.

The CDR3 protein is CAISEPTGSLKNEQFF. The DNA for the CDR3 is TGTGCCATCAGTGAGCCTACAGGGAGTCTTAAAAATGAGCAGTTCTTC. The chain joins TRBV10-3 to TRBJ2-1, with a weak D call TRBD1 (6 bases). The CDR3 length is 16 residues. V lost 2 bases to trimming and J lost 7 bases, with 18 bases between them. Germline loops: CDR1 ENHRY, CDR2 SYGVKD.

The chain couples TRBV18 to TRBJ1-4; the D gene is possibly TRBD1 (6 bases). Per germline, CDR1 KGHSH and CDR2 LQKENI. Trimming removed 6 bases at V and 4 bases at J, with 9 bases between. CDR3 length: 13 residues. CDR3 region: CASSDSLNEKLFF. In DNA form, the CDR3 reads TGTGCCAGCTCGGACAGCCTTAATGAAAAACTGTTTTTT.

This chain's CDR3 is CASSSTRGGGSFPSSYNEQFF. CDR3 sequence (DNA): TGTGCCAGCAGCTCGACCAGGGGCGGGGGGAGCTTCCCCAGCTCCTACAATGAGCAGTTCTTC. The chain couples TRBV6-6 to TRBJ2-1; 8 bases map to TRBD2. The CDR3 length is 21 residues. V gave up 6 bases and J gave up 0 bases; unmatched junction bases: 22. The V gene's germline CDR1 is MNHNY and CDR2 SVGAGI (reference sequence).

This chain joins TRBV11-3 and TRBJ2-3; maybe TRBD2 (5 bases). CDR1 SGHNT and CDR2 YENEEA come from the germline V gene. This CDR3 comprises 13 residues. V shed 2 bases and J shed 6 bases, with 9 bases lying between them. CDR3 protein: CASSLRPGDTQYF. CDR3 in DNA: TGTGCCAGCAGCTTACGGCCGGGGGATACGCAGTATTTT.

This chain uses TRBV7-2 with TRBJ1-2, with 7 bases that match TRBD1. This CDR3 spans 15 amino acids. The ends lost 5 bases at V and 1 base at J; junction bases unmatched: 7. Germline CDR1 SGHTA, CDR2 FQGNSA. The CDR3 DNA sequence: TGTGCCAGCAGCGTCCCGGGACAGCTTAACTATGGCTACACCTTC. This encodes CASSVPGQLNYGYTF.

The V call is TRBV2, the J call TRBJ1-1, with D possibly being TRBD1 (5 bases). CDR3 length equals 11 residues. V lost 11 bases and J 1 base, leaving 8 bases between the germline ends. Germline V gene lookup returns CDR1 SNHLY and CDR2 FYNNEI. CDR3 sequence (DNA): TGTGCCGGGACTGCGAACACTGAAGCTTTCTTT. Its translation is CAGTANTEAFF.

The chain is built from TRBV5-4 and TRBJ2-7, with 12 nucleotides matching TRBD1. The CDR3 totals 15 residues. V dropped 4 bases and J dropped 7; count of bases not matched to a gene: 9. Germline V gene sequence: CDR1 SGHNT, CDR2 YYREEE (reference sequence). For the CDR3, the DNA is TGTGCCAGCAGCCCGCGGGGACAGGGGGCTGGTGAGCAGTACTTC. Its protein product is CASSPRGQGAGEQYF.

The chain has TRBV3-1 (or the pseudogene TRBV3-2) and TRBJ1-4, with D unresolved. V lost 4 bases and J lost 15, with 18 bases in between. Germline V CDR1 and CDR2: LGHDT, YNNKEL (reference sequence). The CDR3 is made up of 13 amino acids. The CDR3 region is CASSLRDPEVVFF. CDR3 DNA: TGTGCCAGCAGCCTGCGAGACCCCGAGGTGGTGTTTTTT.

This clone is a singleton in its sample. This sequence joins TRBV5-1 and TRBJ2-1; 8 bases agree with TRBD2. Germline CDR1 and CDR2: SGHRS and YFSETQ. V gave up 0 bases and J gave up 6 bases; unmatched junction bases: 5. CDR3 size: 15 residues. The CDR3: CASSLELAVGNEQFF. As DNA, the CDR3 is TGCGCCAGCAGCTTGGAACTAGCGGTTGGCAATGAGCAGTTCTTC.

CDR3 in amino acids: CASSLALVTSGGTGELFF. The CDR3 DNA is TGTGCCAGCAGCTTAGCGCTTGTGACTAGCGGGGGTACCGGGGAGCTGTTTTTT. This rearrangement joins TRBV7-2 to TRBJ2-2, with 12 bases lining up with TRBD2. V gave up 0 bases and J gave up 5 bases; unmatched junction bases: 7. The germline CDR1 and CDR2 sequences are SGHTA and FQGNSA. The CDR3 sequence is 18 residues long.

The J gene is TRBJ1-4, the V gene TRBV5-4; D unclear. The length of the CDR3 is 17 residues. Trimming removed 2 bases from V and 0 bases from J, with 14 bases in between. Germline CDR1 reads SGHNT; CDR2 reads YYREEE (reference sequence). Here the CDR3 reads CASSLPRPGTTNEKLFF. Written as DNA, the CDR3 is TGTGCCAGCAGCTTACCTCGACCGGGAACAACTAATGAAAAACTGTTTTTT.

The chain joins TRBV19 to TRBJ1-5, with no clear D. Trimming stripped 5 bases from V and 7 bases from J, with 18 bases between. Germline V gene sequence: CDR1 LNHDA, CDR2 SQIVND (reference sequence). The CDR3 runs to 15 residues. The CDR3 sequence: CASSVPGATGQPQHF. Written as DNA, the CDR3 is TGTGCCAGTAGTGTCCCGGGAGCAACGGGGCAGCCCCAGCATTTT.

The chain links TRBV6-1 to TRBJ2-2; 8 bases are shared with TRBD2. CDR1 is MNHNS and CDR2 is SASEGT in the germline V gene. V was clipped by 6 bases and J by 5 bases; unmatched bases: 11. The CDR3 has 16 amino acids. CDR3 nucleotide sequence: TGTGCCAGCAGCGAAACCGGGGGGGGTCAGACCGGGGAGCTGTTTTTT. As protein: CASSETGGGQTGELFF.

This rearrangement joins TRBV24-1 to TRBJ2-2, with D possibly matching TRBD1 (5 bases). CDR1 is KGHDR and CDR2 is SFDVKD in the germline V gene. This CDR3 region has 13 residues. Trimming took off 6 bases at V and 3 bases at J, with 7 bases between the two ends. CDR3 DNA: TGTGCCACCAGTATGACAGACACCGGGGAGCTGTTTTTT. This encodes CATSMTDTGELFF.

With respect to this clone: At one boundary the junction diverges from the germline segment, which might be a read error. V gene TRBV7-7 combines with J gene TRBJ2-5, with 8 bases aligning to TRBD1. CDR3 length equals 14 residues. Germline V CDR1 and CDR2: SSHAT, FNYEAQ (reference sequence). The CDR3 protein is CASSPGQGQETQYF. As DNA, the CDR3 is TGTGCTAGCAGCCCAGGACAGGGCCAAGAGACCCAGTACTTC. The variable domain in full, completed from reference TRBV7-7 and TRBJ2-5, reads GAGVSQSPRYKVTKRGQDVTLRCDPISSHATLYWYQQALGQGPEFLTYFNYEAQPDKSGLPSDRFSAERPEGSISTLTIQRTEQRDSAMYRCASSPGQGQETQYFGPGTRLLVL.

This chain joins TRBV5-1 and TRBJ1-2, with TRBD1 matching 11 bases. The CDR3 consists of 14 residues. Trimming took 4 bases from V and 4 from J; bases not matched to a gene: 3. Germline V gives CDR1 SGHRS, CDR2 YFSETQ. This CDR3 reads CASSLGTGGYGYTF. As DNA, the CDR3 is TGCGCCAGCAGCCTGGGGACAGGGGGCTATGGCTACACCTTC.

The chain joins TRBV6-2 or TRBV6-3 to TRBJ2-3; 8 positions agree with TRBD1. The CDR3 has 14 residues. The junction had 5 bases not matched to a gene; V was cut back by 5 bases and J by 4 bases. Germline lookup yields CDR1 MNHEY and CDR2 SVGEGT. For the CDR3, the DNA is TGTGCCAGCAGTAAAGGACAGGGCGCAGATACGCAGTATTTT. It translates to CASSKGQGADTQYF.